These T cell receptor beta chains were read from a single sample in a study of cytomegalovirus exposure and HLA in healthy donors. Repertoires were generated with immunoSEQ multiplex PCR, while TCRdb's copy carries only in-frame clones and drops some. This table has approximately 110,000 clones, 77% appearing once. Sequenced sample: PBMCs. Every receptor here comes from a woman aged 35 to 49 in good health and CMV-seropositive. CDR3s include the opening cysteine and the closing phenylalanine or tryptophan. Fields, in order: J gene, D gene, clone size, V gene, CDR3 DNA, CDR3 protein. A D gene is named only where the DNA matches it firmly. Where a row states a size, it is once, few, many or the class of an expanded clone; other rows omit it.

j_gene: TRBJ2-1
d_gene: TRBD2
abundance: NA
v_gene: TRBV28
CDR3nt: TGTGCCAGCAGTGCCGGGACTAGCGGGGGCCTAAATGAGCAGTTCTTC
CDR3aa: CASSAGTSGGLNEQFF

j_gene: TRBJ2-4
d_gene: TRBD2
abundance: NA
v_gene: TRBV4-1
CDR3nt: TGCGCCAGCAGCCAATGGAGCGGGGCGGGAAACATTCAGTACTTC
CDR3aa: CASSQWSGAGNIQYF

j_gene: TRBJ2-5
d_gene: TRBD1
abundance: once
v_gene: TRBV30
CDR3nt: TGTGCCTGGAGTGTACAGGGGGAGACCCAGTACTTC
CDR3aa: CAWSVQGETQYF

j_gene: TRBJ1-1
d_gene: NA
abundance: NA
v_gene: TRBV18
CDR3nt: TGTGCCAGCTCACCAGGAAGTGGGGCGAACACTGAAGCTTTCTTT
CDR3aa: CASSPGSGANTEAFF

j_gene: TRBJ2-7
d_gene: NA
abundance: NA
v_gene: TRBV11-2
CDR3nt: TGTGCCAGCAGCCTCCGGGACACCGACGAGCAGTACTTC
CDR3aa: CASSLRDTDEQYF

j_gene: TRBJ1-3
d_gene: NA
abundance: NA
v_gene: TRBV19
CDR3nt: TGTGCCAGTAGTATCTCGGACTACTCTGGAAACACCATATATTTT
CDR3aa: CASSISDYSGNTIYF

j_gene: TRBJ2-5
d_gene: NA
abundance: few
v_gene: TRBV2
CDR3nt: TGTGCCAGCAGTGGGACACTCCAAGAGACCCAGTACTTC
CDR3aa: CASSGTLQETQYF

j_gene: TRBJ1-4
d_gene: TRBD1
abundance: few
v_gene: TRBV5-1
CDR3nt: TGCGCCAGCACCCTGGGGACAGGCGTTAATGAAAAACTGTTTTTT
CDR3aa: CASTLGTGVNEKLFF

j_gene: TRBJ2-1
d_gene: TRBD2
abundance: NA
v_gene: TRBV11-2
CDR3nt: TGTGCCAGCAGCTTGGCGGGTATCGGCGGGGGTGAGCAGTTCTTC
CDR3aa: CASSLAGIGGGEQFF

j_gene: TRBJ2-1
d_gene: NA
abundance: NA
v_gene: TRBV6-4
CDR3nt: TGTGCCAGCAGTACGACTACTTCCAATGAGCAGTTCTTC
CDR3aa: CASSTTTSNEQFF

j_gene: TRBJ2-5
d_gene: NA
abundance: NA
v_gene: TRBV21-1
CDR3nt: TGTGCCAGCTCGGGAGGGCGGGAGCAAGAGACCCAGTACTTC
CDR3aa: CASSGGREQETQYF

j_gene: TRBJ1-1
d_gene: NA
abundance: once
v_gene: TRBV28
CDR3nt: TGTGCCAGCAGCTCCGGCGGGGCTGCTGAGAACACTGAAGCTTTCTTT
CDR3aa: CASSSGGAAENTEAFF

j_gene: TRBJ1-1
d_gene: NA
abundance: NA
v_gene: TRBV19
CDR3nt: TGTGCCAGTAGTAGCAGGGAAAGGACTGAAGCTTTCTTT
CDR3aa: CASSSRERTEAFF

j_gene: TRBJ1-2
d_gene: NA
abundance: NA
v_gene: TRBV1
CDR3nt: TGCACCAGCAGCCCATCAGGGGGCAGGTATGGCTACACCTTC
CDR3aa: CTSSPSGGRYGYTF

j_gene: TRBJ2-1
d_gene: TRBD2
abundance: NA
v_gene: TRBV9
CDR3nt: TGTGCCAGCAGCGTAGGAGCGGGAGAGGGCAATGAGCAGTTCTTC
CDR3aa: CASSVGAGEGNEQFF

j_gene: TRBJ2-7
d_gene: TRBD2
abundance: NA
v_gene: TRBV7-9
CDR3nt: TGTTCCAGCAGCCCAACTAGCGATGGGGCCTACGAGCAGTACTTC
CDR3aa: CSSSPTSDGAYEQYF

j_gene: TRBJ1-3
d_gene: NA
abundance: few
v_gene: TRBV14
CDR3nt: TGTGCCAGCAGCCCCCAGGTCTCTGGAAACACCATATATTTT
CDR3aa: CASSPQVSGNTIYF

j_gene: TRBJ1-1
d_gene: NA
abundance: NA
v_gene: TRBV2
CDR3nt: TGTGCCAGCAAGCAGGGCCTAAACACTGAAGCTTTCTTT
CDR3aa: CASKQGLNTEAFF

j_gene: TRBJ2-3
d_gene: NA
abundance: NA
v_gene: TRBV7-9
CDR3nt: TGTTCCAGCACCCCCGGACTTTTACCACCAGATACGCAGTATTTT
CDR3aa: CSSTPGLLPPDTQYF

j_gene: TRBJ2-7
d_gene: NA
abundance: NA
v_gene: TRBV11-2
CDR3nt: TGTGCCAGCAGCCCCGGGGTTGGGGGCTCCTCCTACGAGCAGTACTTC
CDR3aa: CASSPGVGGSSYEQYF

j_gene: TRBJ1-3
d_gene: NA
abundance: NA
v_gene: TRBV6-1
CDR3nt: TGTGCCAGCAGTGCCCAGGACTGGTTAACTGGAAACACCATATATTTT
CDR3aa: CASSAQDWLTGNTIYF

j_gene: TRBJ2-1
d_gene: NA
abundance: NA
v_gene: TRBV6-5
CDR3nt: TGTGCCAGCATTACAGGGAAGAATGAGCAGTTCTTC
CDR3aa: CASITGKNEQFF

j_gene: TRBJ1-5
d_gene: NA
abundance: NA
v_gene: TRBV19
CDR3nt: TGTGCCAGTAGTTTGTGGGGGGAGGGCGGCAATCAGCCCCAGCATTTT
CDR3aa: CASSLWGEGGNQPQHF

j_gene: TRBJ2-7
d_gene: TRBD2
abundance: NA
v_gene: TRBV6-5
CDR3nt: TGTGCCAGCAGATGGACTAGCGGGAACTCCTACGAGCAGTACTTC
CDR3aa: CASRWTSGNSYEQYF

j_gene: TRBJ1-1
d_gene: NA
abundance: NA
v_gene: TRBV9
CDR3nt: TGTGCCAGCAGCGTAGAGGCGGCCACTGAAGCTTTCTTT
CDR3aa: CASSVEAATEAFF

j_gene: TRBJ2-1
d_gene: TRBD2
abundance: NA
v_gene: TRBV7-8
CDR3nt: TGTGCCAGCAGCTTAAGGCGGGAGCTCGGCAATGAGCAGTTCTTC
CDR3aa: CASSLRRELGNEQFF

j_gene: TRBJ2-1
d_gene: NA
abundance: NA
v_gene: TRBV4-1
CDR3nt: TGTGCCAGCAGCCAAGGTGCGGGATTGTACAATGAGCAGTTCTTC
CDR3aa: CASSQGAGLYNEQFF

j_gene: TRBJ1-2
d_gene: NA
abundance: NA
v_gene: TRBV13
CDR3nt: TGTGCCAGCAGCTCGGGACTGTATGGCTACACCTTC
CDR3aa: CASSSGLYGYTF

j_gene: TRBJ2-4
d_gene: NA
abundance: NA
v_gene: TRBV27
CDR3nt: TGTGCCAGCAGTCTAGGGGTTCTAACCAAAAACATTCAGTACTTC
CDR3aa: CASSLGVLTKNIQYF

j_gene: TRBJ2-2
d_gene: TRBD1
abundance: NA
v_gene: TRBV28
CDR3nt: TGTGCCAGCAGCTCCGACAGGGAGTACACCGGGGAGCTGTTTTTT
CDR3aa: CASSSDREYTGELFF

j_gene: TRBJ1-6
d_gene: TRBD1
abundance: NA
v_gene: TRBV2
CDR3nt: TGTGCCAGCAGTACAGGGGGGAATTCACCCCTCCACTTT
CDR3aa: CASSTGGNSPLHF

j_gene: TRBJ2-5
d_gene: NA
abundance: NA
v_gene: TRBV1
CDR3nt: TGCACCAGCAGCCGACTAGCCCAGTACTTC
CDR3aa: CTSSRLAQYF

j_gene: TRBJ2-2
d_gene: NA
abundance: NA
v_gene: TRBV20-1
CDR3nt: TGCAGTTGCACGAGGGCCGGGGAGCTGTTTTTT
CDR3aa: CSCTRAGELFF

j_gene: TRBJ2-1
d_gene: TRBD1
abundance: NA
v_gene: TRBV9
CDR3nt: TGTGCCAGCAGCCCCAGGACAGGGTGGAATGAGCAGTTCTTC
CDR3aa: CASSPRTGWNEQFF

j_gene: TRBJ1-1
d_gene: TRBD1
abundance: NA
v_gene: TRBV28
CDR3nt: TGTGCCAGCAGTCCTCCGACAGGGGTTAGAGCTGAAGCTTTCTTT
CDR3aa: CASSPPTGVRAEAFF

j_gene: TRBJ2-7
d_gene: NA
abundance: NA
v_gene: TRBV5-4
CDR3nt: TGTGCCAGCAGCTTGGGTTTAGCGGCAGCCTACGAGCAGTACTTC
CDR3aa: CASSLGLAAAYEQYF

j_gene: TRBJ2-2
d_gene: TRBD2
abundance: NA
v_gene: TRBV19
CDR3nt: TGTGCCAGTAGTACGGGAGGGCCCGGGGAGCTGTTTTTT
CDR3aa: CASSTGGPGELFF

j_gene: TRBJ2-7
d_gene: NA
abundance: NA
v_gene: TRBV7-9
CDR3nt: TGTGCCAGCAGCTTAAGTGGGGGGTACCACGAGCAGTACTTC
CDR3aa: CASSLSGGYHEQYF

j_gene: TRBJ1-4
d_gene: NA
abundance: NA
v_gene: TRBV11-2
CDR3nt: TGTGCCAGCAGCTTAGCAGGTGAAAAACTGTTTTTT
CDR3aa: CASSLAGEKLFF

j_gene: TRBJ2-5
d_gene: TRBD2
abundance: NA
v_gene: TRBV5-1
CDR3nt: TGCGCCAGCATGGGGTTTCGGGCGGGAGAAGAGACCCAGTACTTC
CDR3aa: CASMGFRAGEETQYF

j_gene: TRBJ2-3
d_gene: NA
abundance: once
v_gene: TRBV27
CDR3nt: TGTGCCAGCAGTTTCACAGGGTCCTGGGGGCAGTATTTT
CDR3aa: CASSFTGSWGQYF